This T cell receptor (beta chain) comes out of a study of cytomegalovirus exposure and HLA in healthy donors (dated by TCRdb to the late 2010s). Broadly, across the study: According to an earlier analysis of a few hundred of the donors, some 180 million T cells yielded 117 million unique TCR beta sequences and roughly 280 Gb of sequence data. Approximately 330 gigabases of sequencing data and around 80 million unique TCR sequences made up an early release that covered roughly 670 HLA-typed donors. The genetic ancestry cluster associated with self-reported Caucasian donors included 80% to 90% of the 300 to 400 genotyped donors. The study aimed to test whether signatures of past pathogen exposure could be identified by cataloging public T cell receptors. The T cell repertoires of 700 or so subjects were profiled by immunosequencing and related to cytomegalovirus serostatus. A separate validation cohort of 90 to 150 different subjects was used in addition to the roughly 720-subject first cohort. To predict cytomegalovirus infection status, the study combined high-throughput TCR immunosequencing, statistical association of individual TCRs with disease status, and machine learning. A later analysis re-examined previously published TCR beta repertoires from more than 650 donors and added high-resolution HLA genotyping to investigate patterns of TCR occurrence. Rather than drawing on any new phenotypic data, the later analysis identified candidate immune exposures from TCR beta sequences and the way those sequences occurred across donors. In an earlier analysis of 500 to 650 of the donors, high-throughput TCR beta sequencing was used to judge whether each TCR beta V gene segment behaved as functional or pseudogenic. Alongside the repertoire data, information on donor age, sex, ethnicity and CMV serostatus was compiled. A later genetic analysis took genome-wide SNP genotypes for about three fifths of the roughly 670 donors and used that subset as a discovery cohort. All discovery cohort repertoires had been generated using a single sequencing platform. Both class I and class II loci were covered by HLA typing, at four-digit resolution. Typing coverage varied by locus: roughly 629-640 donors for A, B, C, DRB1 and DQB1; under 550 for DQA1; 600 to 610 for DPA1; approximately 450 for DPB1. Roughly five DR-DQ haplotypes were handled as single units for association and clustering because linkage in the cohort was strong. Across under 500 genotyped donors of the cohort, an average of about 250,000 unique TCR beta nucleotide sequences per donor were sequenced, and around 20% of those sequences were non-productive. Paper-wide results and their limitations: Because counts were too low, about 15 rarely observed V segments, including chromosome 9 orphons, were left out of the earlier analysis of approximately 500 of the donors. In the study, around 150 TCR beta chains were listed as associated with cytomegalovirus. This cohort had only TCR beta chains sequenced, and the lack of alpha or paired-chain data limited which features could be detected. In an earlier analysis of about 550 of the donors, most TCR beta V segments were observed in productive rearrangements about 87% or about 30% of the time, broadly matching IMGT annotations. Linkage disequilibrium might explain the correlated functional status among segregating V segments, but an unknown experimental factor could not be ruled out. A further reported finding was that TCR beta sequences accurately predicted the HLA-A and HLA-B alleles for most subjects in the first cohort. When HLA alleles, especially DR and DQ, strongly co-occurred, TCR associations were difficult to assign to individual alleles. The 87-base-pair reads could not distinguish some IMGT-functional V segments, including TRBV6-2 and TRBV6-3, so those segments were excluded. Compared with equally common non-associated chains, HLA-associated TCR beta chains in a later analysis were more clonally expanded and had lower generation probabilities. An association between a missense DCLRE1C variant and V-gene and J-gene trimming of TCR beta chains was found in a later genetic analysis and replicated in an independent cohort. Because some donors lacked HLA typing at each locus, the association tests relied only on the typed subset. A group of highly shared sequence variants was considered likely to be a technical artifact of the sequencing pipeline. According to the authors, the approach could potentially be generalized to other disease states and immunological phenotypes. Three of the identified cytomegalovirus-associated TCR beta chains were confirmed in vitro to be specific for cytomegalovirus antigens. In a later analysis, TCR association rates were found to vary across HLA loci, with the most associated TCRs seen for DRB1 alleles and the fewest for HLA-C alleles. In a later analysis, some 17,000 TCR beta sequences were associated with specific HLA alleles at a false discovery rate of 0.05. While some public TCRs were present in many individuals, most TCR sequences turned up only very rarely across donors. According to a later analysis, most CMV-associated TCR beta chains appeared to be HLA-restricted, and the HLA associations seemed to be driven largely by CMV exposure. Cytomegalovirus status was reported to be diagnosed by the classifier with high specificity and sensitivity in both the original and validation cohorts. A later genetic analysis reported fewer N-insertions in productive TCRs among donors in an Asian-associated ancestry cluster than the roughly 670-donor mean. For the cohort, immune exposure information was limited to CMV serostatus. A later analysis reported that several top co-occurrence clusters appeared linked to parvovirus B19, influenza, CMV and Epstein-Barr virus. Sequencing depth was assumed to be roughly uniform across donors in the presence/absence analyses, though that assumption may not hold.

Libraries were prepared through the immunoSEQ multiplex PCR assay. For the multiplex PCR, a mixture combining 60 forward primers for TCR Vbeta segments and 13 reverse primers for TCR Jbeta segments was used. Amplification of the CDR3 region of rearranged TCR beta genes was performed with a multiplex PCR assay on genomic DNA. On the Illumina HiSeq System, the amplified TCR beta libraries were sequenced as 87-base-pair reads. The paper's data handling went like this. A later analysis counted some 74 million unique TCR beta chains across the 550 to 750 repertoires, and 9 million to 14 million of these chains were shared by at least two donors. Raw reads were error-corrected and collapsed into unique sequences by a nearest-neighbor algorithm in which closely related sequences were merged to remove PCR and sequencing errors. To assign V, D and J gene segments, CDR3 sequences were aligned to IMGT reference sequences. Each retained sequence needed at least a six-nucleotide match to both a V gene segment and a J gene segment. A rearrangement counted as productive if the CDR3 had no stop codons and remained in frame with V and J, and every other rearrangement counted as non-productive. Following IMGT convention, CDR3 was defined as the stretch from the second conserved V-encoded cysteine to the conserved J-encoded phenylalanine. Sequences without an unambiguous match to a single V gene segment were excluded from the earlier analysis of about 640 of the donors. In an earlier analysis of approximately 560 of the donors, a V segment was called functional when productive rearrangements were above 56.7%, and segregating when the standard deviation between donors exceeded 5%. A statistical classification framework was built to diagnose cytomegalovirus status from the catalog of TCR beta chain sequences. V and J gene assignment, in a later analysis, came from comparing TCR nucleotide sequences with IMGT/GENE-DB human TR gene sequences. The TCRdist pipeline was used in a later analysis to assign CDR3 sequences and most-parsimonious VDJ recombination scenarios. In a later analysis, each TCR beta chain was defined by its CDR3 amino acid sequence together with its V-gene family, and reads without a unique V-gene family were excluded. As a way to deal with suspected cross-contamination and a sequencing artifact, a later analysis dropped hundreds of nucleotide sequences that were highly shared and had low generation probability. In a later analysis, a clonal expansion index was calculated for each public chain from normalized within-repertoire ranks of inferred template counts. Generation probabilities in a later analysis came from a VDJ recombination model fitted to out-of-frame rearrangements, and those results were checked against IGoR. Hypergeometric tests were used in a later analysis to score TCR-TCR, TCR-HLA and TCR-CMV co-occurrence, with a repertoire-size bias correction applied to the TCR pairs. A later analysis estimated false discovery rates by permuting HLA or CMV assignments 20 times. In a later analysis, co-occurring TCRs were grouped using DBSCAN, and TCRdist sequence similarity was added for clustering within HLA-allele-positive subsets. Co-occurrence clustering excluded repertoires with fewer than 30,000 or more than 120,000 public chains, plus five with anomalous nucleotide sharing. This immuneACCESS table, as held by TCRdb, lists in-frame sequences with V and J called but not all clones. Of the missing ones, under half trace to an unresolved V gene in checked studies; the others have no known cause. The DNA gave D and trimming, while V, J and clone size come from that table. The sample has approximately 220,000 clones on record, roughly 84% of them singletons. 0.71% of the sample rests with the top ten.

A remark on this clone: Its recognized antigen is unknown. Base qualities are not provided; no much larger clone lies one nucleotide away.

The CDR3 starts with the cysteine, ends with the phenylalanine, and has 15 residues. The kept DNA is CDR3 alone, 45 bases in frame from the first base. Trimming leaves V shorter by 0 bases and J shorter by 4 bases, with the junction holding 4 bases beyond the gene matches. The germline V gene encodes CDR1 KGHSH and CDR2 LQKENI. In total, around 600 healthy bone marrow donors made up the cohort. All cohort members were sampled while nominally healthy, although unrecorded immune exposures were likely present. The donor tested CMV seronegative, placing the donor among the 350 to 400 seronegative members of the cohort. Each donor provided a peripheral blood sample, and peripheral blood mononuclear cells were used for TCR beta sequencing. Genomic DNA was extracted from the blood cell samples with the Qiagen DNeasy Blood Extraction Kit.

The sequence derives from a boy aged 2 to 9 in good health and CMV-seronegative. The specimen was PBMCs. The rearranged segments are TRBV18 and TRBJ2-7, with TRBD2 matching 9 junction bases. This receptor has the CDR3 CASSPPVSGSYEQYF. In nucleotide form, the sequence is TGTGCCAGCTCACCACCGGTTAGCGGGAGTTACGAGCAGTACTTC.